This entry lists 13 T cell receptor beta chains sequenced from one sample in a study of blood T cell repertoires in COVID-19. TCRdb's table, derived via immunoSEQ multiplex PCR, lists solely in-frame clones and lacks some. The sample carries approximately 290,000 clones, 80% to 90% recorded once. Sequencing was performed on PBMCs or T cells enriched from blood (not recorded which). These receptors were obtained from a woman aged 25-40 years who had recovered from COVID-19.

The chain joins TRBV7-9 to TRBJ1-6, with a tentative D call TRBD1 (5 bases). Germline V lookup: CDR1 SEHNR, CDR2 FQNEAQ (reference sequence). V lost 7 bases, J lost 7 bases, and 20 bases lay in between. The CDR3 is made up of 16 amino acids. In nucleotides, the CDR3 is TGTGCCAGCACCGACTTTAGGGCAGGGCGAAATTCACCCCTCCACTTT. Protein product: CASTDFRAGRNSPLHF.

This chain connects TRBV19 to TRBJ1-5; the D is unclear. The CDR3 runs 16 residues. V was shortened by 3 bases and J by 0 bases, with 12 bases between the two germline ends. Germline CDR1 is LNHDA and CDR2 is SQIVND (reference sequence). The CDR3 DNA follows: TGTGCCAGTAGTATCACCACGGGGAATAGCAATCAGCCCCAGCATTTT. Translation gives CASSITTGNSNQPQHF.

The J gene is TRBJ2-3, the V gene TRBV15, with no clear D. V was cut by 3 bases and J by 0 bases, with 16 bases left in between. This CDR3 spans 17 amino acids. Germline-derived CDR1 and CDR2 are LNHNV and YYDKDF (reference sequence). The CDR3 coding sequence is TGTGCCACCAGCAGCTATACAGTTGCAGCCAGCACAGATACGCAGTATTTT. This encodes CATSSYTVAASTDTQYF.

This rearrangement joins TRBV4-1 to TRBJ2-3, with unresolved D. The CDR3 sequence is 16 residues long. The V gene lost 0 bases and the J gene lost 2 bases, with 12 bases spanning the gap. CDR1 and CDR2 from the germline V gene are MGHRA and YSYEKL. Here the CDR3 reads CASSQEFSRFTDTQYF. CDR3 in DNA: TGCGCCAGCAGCCAAGAATTCTCCAGGTTCACAGATACGCAGTATTTT.

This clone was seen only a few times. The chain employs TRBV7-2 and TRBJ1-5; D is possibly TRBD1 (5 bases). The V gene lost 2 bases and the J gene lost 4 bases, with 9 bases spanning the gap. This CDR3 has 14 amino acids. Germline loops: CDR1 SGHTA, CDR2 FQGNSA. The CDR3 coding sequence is TGTGCCAGCAGCTTACGTCAGGGTAATCAGCCCCAGCATTTT. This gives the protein CASSLRQGNQPQHF.

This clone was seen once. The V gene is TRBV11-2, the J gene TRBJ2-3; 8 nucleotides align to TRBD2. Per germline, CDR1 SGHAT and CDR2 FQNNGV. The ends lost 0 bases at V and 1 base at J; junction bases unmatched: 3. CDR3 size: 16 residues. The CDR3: CASSLDFGGGTDTQYF. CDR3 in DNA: TGTGCCAGCAGCTTAGATTTCGGGGGGGGCACAGATACGCAGTATTTT.

The CDR3 reads CASSAAGINEQYF. CDR3 coding DNA: TGTGCCAGCAGTGCCGCAGGCATCAACGAGCAGTACTTC. V gene TRBV2 combines with J gene TRBJ2-7; D gene unclear. Germline CDR1 is SNHLY and CDR2 is FYNNEI. The CDR3 spans 13 residues. Trimming removed 4 bases at V and 5 bases at J, with 12 bases between.

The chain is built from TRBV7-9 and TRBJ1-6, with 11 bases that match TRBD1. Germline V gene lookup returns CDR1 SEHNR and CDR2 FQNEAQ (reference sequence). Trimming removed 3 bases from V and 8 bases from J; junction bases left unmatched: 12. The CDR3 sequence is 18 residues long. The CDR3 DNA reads TGTGCCAGCAGCTTGCGAACCCTCCGGGACAGGGGGGATTCACCCCTCCACTTT. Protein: CASSLRTLRDRGDSPLHF.

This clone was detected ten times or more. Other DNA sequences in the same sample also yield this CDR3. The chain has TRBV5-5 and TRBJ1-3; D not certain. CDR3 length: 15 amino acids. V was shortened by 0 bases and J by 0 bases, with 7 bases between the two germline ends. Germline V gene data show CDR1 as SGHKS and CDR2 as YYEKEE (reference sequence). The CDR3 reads CASSLAGNSGNTIYF. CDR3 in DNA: TGTGCCAGCAGCTTGGCGGGAAACTCTGGAAACACCATATATTTT.

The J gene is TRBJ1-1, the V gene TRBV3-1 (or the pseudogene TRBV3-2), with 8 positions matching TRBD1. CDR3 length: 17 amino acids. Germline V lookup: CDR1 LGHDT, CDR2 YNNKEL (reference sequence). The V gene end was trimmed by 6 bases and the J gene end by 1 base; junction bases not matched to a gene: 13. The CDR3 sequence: CASRALGQEGGNTEAFF. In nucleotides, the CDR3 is TGTGCCAGCAGGGCACTGGGACAGGAAGGGGGGAACACTGAAGCTTTCTTT.

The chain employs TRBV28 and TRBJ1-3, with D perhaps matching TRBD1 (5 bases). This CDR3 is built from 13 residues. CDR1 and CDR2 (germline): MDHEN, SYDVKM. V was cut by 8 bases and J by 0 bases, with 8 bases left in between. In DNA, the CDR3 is TGTGCCAGCTCTACAGGCTCTGGAAACACCATATATTTT. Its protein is CASSTGSGNTIYF.

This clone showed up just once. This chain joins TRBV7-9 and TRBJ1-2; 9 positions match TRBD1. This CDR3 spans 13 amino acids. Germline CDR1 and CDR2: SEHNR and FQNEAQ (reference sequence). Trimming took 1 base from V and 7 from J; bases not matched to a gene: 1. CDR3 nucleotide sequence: TGTGCCAGCAGCTTAGGGGGACAGGGTGGCTACACCTTC. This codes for CASSLGGQGGYTF.

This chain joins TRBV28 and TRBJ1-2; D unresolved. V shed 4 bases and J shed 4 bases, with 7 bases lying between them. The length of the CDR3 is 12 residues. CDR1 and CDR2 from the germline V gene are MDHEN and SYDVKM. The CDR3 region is CASSWPLYGYTF. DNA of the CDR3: TGTGCCAGCAGTTGGCCTCTCTATGGCTACACCTTC.